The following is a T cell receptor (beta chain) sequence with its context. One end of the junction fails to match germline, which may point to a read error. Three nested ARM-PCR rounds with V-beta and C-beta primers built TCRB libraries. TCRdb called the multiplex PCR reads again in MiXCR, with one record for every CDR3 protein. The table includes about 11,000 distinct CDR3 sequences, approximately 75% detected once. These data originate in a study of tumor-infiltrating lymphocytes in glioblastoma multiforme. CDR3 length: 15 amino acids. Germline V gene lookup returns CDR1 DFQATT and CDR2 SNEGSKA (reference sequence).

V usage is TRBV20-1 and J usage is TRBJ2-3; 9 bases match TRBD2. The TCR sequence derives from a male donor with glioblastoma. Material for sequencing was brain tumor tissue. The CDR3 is CNATSLAGMTDTQYF. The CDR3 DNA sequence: TGTAATGCTACCTCCCTAGCGGGAATGACAGATACGCAGTATTTT.